The 29 T cell receptor beta chains given below trace back to one sample, sequenced in a study of response to subunit inactivated influenza vaccine. In TCRdb, the RT-PCR reads were re-called with MiXCR into one record per CDR3 protein. The repertoire has over 650,000 distinct CDR3 sequences, about 18% of them found once; the top ten carry around 9.9%. This sample comprised PBMCs from blood, obtained around 5 days after vaccination. These receptors originate from a man between 50 and 59 years old who received an inactivated influenza vaccine.

This clonotype has only a few counts. J is TRBJ2-1 and V is TRBV12-3 or TRBV12-4; possibly TRBD2 for D (6 bases). With 1 base removed from V and 8 bases from J, the gap between germline ends came to 12 bases. CDR3 size: 14 residues. The CDR3 spells CASSLGAGWDEQFF. The DNA of the CDR3 is TGTGCCAGCAGTTTAGGGGCGGGGTGGGATGAGCAGTTCTTC.

CDR3 protein: CASSTSLGPAGGPRFYEQYF. CDR3 DNA: TGTGCCAGCAGCACCAGCCTGGGTCCAGCGGGGGGACCACGATTCTACGAGCAGTACTTC. The chain employs TRBV11-1 and TRBJ2-7, with 9 bases that match TRBD2. Trimming removed 5 bases from V and 3 bases from J; junction bases left unmatched: 23. CDR3 length: 20 residues. Germline V gives CDR1 SGHAT, CDR2 FQDESV (reference sequence).

The J gene is TRBJ2-1, the V gene TRBV7-2; TRBD1 matches at 10 bases. The CDR3 loop spans 15 amino acids. The J segment lost 6 bases and the V segment lost 3 bases, leaving 5 bases of the junction unmatched. CDR1 SGHTA and CDR2 FQGNSA come from the germline V gene. Here the CDR3 reads CASSLGGTGVNEQFF. The CDR3 DNA is TGTGCCAGCAGCTTGGGTGGGACAGGGGTCAATGAGCAGTTCTTC. The full variable domain, rest sourced from reference TRBV7-2 and TRBJ2-1, is GAGVSQSPSNKVTEKGKDVELRCDPISGHTALYWYRQSLGQGLEFLIYFQGNSAPDKSGLPSDRFSAERTGGSVSTLTIQRTQQEDSAVYLCASSLGGTGVNEQFFGPGTRLTVL.

The chain uses TRBV23-1 and TRBJ2-5; 8 bases align to TRBD2. TRBV23-1 is annotated as an ORF whose role is uncertain. Trimming cost V 8 bases and J 5 bases; bases outside gene matches: 16. The CDR3 is 16 amino acids. In DNA, the CDR3 is TGCGCCAGCTCTCTACCGGCGGGAGGCCCGAGGGAGACCCAGTACTTC. Protein product: CASSLPAGGPRETQYF.

This clonotype was seen more than once but under ten times. This sequence joins TRBV10-2 and TRBJ2-7, with a tentative D call TRBD1 (5 bases). The CDR3 spans 15 residues. Germline CDR1 WSHSY, CDR2 SAAADI. Trimming cost V 3 bases and J 2 bases, with 14 bases left between them. Here the CDR3 DNA reads TGCGCCAGCAGTGAAGGGGTAAGGGGTCCCTACGAGCAGTACTTC. Protein: CASSEGVRGPYEQYF.

This clonotype showed up many times. The chain is built from TRBV20-1 and TRBJ2-2; D gene ambiguous. CDR1 DFQATT and CDR2 SNEGSKA come from the germline V gene (reference sequence). V was clipped by 5 bases and J by 4 bases, with 17 bases between them. The CDR3 length is 15 residues. The DNA of the CDR3 is TGCAGTGCTTCCCCTACTAACCAACCCACCGGGGAGCTGTTTTTT. Encoded protein: CSASPTNQPTGELFF.

The gene calls are TRBV28 and TRBJ2-2; TRBD2 aligns across 8 bases. Germline trimming cut 3 bases from V and 5 bases from J; bases unmatched to any gene: 8. This CDR3 has 16 residues. Germline V CDR1 and CDR2: MDHEN, SYDVKM. For the CDR3, the DNA is TGTGCCAGCAGTTTCCCGGGAGGGCCTAGGACCGGGGAGCTGTTTTTT. It specifies CASSFPGGPRTGELFF.

This clonotype was observed once. The V call is TRBV11-3, the J call TRBJ2-1, with TRBD1 matching over 10 bases. After removal of 3 bases from V and 2 bases from J, the junction contained 4 bases not matched to a gene. Germline CDR1 SGHNT, CDR2 YENEEA. The CDR3 has 16 amino acids. Here the CDR3 reads CASSFGTGVPYNEQFF. The CDR3 DNA reads as TGTGCCAGCAGCTTTGGGACAGGGGTCCCCTACAATGAGCAGTTCTTC.

This clonotype has just a few counts. V is TRBV10-3 and J is TRBJ1-1; no firm D call. Germline V lookup: CDR1 ENHRY, CDR2 SYGVKD. The CDR3 covers 13 residues. The V and J ends lost 7 bases and 1 base respectively, with 10 bases between them. This chain's CDR3 is CAIKFRENTEAFF. The CDR3 DNA reads as TGTGCCATCAAGTTTCGGGAGAACACTGAAGCTTTCTTT.

This clonotype has just a few counts. This rearrangement joins TRBV18 to TRBJ2-1; TRBD2 might be the D (6 bases). Trimming pared 3 bases from V and 0 bases from J, leaving 9 bases between. The V gene's germline CDR1 is KGHSH and CDR2 LQKENI. CDR3 length: 15 residues. Here the CDR3 DNA reads TGTGCCAGCTCACCGGCGGGACGCTCCTACAATGAGCAGTTCTTC. Translation gives CASSPAGRSYNEQFF. Full variable domain (outside the CDR3, taken from reference TRBV18 and TRBJ2-1): NAGVMQNPRHLVRRRGQEARLRCSPMKGHSHVYWYRQLPEEGLKFMVYLQKENIIDESGMPKERFSAEFPKEGPSILRIQQVVRGDSAAYFCASSPAGRSYNEQFFGPGTRLTVL.

This clonotype was counted only a few times. The rearrangement uses TRBV12-3 or TRBV12-4 and TRBJ2-2; D may be TRBD2 (6 bases). This CDR3 region has 17 residues. The V and J ends lost 3 bases and 1 base respectively, with 15 bases between them. CDR3 DNA sequence: TGTGCCAGCAGTTTTCTCGGTGGCGGGGAGAACACCGGGGAGCTGTTTTTT. As protein: CASSFLGGGENTGELFF.

The gene calls are TRBV27 and TRBJ1-5; D is unclear. V was pared by 5 bases and J by 4 bases, with 15 bases between. CDR1 is MNHEY, CDR2 SMNVEV, per germline (reference sequence). This CDR3 is built from 15 residues. CDR3: CASSIDRTRNQPQHF. For the CDR3, the DNA is TGTGCCAGCAGTATAGACCGGACGCGAAATCAGCCCCAGCATTTT.

The chain links TRBV11-2 to TRBJ2-2; possible D gene TRBD2, 6 bases. Germline V gives CDR1 SGHAT, CDR2 FQNNGV. The CDR3 is 15 residues long. With 4 bases removed from V and 1 base from J, the gap between germline ends came to 10 bases. CDR3 nucleotides: TGTGCCAGCAGCTGGGGGACTCGGAACACCGGGGAGCTGTTTTTT. Protein product: CASSWGTRNTGELFF.

This clonotype was seen more than once but under ten times. This sequence joins TRBV28 and TRBJ2-2; 11 bases agree with TRBD2. The CDR3 extends over 17 amino acids. The germline CDR1 and CDR2 sequences are MDHEN and SYDVKM. V was clipped by 6 bases and J by 4 bases; unmatched bases: 10. CDR3 bases: TGTGCCAGCAGCCCAAGCGGACTAGCGGGCCTCACCGGGGAGCTGTTTTTT. Translating it yields CASSPSGLAGLTGELFF.

The gene calls are TRBV7-2 and TRBJ2-1; no reliable D call. Germline lookup yields CDR1 SGHTA and CDR2 FQGNSA. Between the trimmed V and J ends, which lost 1 base and 11 bases, there was a span of 15 bases. This CDR3 is 14 amino acids long. CDR3 coding DNA: TGTGCCAGCAGCTTAGTCAGAGATCTAGGTAAGCAGTTCTTC. This encodes CASSLVRDLGKQFF.

The chain joins TRBV20-1 to TRBJ1-2, with D possibly being TRBD1 (6 bases). The CDR3 is 14 residues long. CDR1 DFQATT and CDR2 SNEGSKA come from the germline V gene (reference sequence). V lost 0 bases to trimming and J lost 4 bases, with 12 bases between them. The CDR3 is CSAREGAHVYGYTF. DNA of the CDR3: TGCAGTGCTAGAGAGGGGGCGCATGTCTATGGCTACACCTTC.

This clonotype was found a few times. The rearrangement joins TRBV4-3 to TRBJ2-1, with 16 bases that match TRBD2. Germline CDR1 and CDR2: LGHNA and YSLEER. The CDR3 length is 15 residues. The J segment lost 12 bases and the V segment lost 4 bases, leaving 6 bases of the junction unmatched. The CDR3 region is CASSPGTSGRVGQFF. Written as DNA, the CDR3 is TGCGCCAGCAGCCCGGGGACTAGCGGGAGGGTGGGGCAGTTCTTC.

In this sample, this clonotype turned up a few times. The CDR3 nucleotides are TGTGCCAGCAGTTTAATGGGGGCCCCTGAAGCTTTCTTT. It yields the protein CASSLMGAPEAFF. The chain is built from TRBV27 and TRBJ1-1, with a possible D match to TRBD1 (6 bases). V lost 2 bases, J lost 6 bases, and 10 bases lay in between. CDR1 MNHEY and CDR2 SMNVEV come from the germline V gene (reference sequence). The CDR3 loop spans 13 amino acids.

This clonotype has more than one count but fewer than ten. The chain joins TRBV5-1 to TRBJ2-5, with D perhaps matching TRBD1 (6 bases). V lost 0 bases and J lost 1, with 10 bases in between. The CDR3 consists of 15 residues. From germline, CDR1 is SGHRS and CDR2 YFSETQ. The CDR3 DNA is TGCGCCAGCAGCTTGGCCGGGACACCCCAAGAGACCCAGTACTTC. As protein: CASSLAGTPQETQYF.

In this sample, this clonotype turned up many times. V is TRBV29-1 and J is TRBJ2-3; TRBD1 aligns across 8 bases. The ends lost 8 bases at V and 4 bases at J; junction bases unmatched: 14. Germline V gene lookup returns CDR1 SQVTM and CDR2 ANQGSEA. This CDR3 region has 15 residues. This CDR3 reads CSHPSGQGSPDTQYF. The CDR3 nucleotides read TGCAGCCATCCTTCTGGACAGGGTAGCCCAGATACGCAGTATTTT.

This clonotype appeared a few times. This sequence joins TRBV18 and TRBJ2-1; D is undetermined. The CDR3 has 15 amino acids. The germline V gene encodes CDR1 KGHSH and CDR2 LQKENI. With 1 base removed from V and 5 bases from J, the gap between germline ends came to 12 bases. The CDR3 loop reads CASSPRTTANNEQFF. In DNA form, the CDR3 reads TGTGCCAGCTCACCACGAACCACGGCGAACAATGAGCAGTTCTTC. The whole variable domain, filled in from reference TRBV18 and TRBJ2-1, reads NAGVMQNPRHLVRRRGQEARLRCSPMKGHSHVYWYRQLPEEGLKFMVYLQKENIIDESGMPKERFSAEFPKEGPSILRIQQVVRGDSAAYFCASSPRTTANNEQFFGPGTRLTVL.

The rearrangement links TRBV5-1 to TRBJ2-3; 7 bases map to TRBD2. The CDR3 is 15 amino acids. The V gene's germline CDR1 is SGHRS and CDR2 YFSETQ. V was clipped by 2 bases and J by 0 bases; unmatched bases: 3. CDR3 sequence (DNA): TGCGCCAGCAGCTTCGCGGGACTAAGCACAGATACGCAGTATTTT. The encoded protein is CASSFAGLSTDTQYF.

The chain recombines TRBV20-1 with TRBJ1-4, with a weak D call TRBD1 (6 bases). The V end lost 1 base, the J end lost 12 bases, and 15 bases lay between the germline ends. Germline values: CDR1 DFQATT, CDR2 SNEGSKA (reference sequence). The CDR3 has 13 amino acids. CDR3 residues: CSARGGGKGELFF. CDR3 nucleotide sequence: TGCAGTGCTAGAGGCGGGGGAAAGGGGGAACTGTTTTTT.

The V and J genes are TRBV5-1 and TRBJ2-3; no definite D call. Deletions cut 2 bases from V and 2 bases from J, with 6 bases between. The CDR3 totals 13 residues. Germline CDR1 is SGHRS and CDR2 is YFSETQ. CDR3 DNA: TGCGCCAGCAGCTTCGGCAACACAGATACGCAGTATTTT. This translates into CASSFGNTDTQYF.

This chain uses TRBV29-1 with TRBJ2-3; a possible D gene is TRBD2 (5 bases). The CDR3 sequence is 10 residues long. V lost 7 bases to trimming and J lost 6 bases, with 8 bases between them. Per the germline V gene, CDR1 is SQVTM and CDR2 is ANQGSEA. CDR3 in amino acids: CSGTRDTQYF. The CDR3 bases are TGCAGCGGTACTAGGGATACGCAGTATTTT.

This clonotype has at least ten counts. This rearrangement joins TRBV20-1 to TRBJ2-7, with D possibly matching TRBD1 (6 bases). The ends were cut back, 6 bases at V and 1 base at J, with 10 bases in the middle. The CDR3 consists of 12 residues. CDR1 and CDR2 from the germline V gene are DFQATT and SNEGSKA (reference sequence). CDR3 coding DNA: TGCAGTGCCCTAGGACAGTCCTACGAGCAGTACTTC. The encoded protein is CSALGQSYEQYF.

This sequence joins TRBV12-3 or TRBV12-4 and TRBJ2-1; 7 nucleotides line up with TRBD1. V gave up 7 bases and J gave up 4 bases; unmatched junction bases: 4. The CDR3 covers 13 residues. CDR3 protein: CASTWDRYNEQFF. The CDR3 nucleotides are TGTGCCAGCACCTGGGACAGATACAATGAGCAGTTCTTC.

There are many counts of this clonotype. The chain links TRBV12-3 or TRBV12-4 to TRBJ1-1, with D perhaps matching TRBD1 (6 bases). V was pared by 0 bases and J by 4 bases, with 9 bases between. CDR3 length: 14 amino acids. In DNA form, the CDR3 reads TGTGCCAGCAGTTTAGCCAGGGGTGGCACTGAAGCTTTCTTT. Encoded protein: CASSLARGGTEAFF.

The sample holds many counts of this clonotype. The chain has TRBV5-1 and TRBJ1-2, with D tentatively TRBD1 (5 bases). CDR3 size: 13 residues. The V and J ends lost 4 bases and 3 bases respectively, with 10 bases between them. Germline V gene sequence: CDR1 SGHRS, CDR2 YFSETQ. The CDR3 protein is CASSEGHDYGYTF. The CDR3 DNA is TGCGCCAGCAGCGAAGGACACGACTATGGCTACACCTTC. Together with reference TRBV5-1 and TRBJ1-2, the CDR3 gives the full variable domain: KAGVTQTPRYLIKTRGQQVTLSCSPISGHRSVSWYQQTPGQGLQFLFEYFSETQRNKGNFPGRFSGRQFSNSRSEMNVSTLELGDSALYLCASSEGHDYGYTFGSGTRLTVV.